The rows below give T cell receptor beta chains drawn from one sample of a study of shared clonotypes between healthy human individuals. Data came from immunoSEQ multiplex PCR; TCRdb stores just in-frame clones and leaves some out. The table records about 2.1 million clones, 85% to 95% of them present only once. The sequenced material came from naive CD8+ T cells from PBMCs. The source of these receptors is a man younger than 35 in good health. Some clones in this sample may be carry-over from other donors' samples. Both conserved end residues are part of each CDR3. A D gene is named only where the DNA matches it firmly. A clone size is listed for some rows: how often the clone was seen (once, few, many), or a class if it is expanded.

>NA|TRBJ2-7|TRBV5-5|once
CASSSEPRALWYEQYF
TGTGCCAGCAGCTCCGAACCCCGGGCCCTTTGGTACGAGCAGTACTTC
>NA|TRBJ1-1|TRBV7-3|NA
CASSPLGGLNTEAFF
TGTGCCAGCAGCCCCCTGGGAGGGCTGAACACTGAAGCTTTCTTT
>NA|TRBJ1-5|TRBV28|NA
CASSLTGNSNQPQHF
TGTGCCAGCAGCCTTACAGGGAATAGCAATCAGCCCCAGCATTTT
>TRBD2|TRBJ2-2|TRBV14|NA
CASSLAGGPANTGELFF
TGTGCCAGCAGTTTAGCGGGAGGGCCGGCGAACACCGGGGAGCTGTTTTTT
>NA|TRBJ1-1|TRBV30|NA
CAWSVYPNTEAFF
TGTGCCTGGAGTGTCTACCCGAACACTGAAGCTTTCTTT
>NA|TRBJ1-3|TRBV7-9|NA
CASSLDGSPSGNTIYF
TGTGCCAGCAGCTTAGACGGCAGCCCGTCTGGAAACACCATATATTTT
>TRBD1|TRBJ2-3|TRBV14|NA
CASSQTGRWTDTQYF
TGTGCCAGCAGCCAGACAGGGAGATGGACAGATACGCAGTATTTT
>NA|TRBJ1-3|TRBV28|NA
CASSLYGFGEVTSGNTIYF
TGTGCCAGCAGTTTATACGGGTTCGGGGAGGTTACCTCTGGAAACACCATATATTTT
>TRBD1|TRBJ2-5|TRBV25-1|NA
CASSEGQGAGETQYF
TGTGCCAGCAGTGAGGGACAGGGGGCTGGGGAGACCCAGTACTTC
>TRBD1|TRBJ1-1|TRBV7-9|NA
CASIVIPGQTEAFF
TGTGCCAGCATCGTTATACCGGGACAGACTGAAGCTTTCTTT
>NA|TRBJ2-7|TRBV27|NA
CASSPSGSSYEQYF
TGTGCCAGCAGTCCCTCGGGGAGCTCCTACGAGCAGTACTTC
>NA|TRBJ2-1|TRBV7-2|NA
CASSFGGLNEQFF
TGTGCCAGCAGCTTCGGTGGTTTGAATGAGCAGTTCTTC
>TRBD1|TRBJ1-1|TRBV19|NA
CASSTYRGGADEAFF
TGTGCCAGTAGTACCTACAGGGGCGGGGCGGATGAAGCTTTCTTT
>TRBD2|TRBJ2-7|TRBV7-9|NA
CASSRTSDYEQYF
TGTGCCAGCAGCCGGACTAGCGACTACGAGCAGTACTTC
>TRBD2|TRBJ2-7|TRBV27|NA
CASSFRGLAGEAQYF
TGTGCCAGCAGTTTCCGAGGACTAGCGGGGGAGGCGCAGTACTTC
>TRBD2|TRBJ2-1|TRBV19|NA
CASSIVLAGYNEQFF
TGTGCCAGTAGTATAGTGCTAGCGGGGTACAATGAGCAGTTCTTC
>NA|TRBJ2-5|TRBV6-1|NA
CASSEALTIGGRGETQYF
TGTGCCAGCAGTGAAGCGCTCACGATAGGGGGGCGCGGAGAGACCCAGTACTTC
>TRBD1|TRBJ2-5|TRBV28|NA
CASREGQVQETQYF
TGTGCCAGCAGAGAAGGACAGGTACAAGAGACCCAGTACTTC
>NA|TRBJ1-2|TRBV29-1|NA
CSIPRGSYGYTF
TGCAGCATTCCAAGGGGTTCCTATGGCTACACCTTC
>TRBD2|TRBJ2-7|TRBV4-3|NA
CASSSGTRNHEQYF
TGCGCCAGCAGCTCCGGGACTAGAAACCACGAGCAGTACTTC
>TRBD1|TRBJ2-7|TRBV29-1|NA
CSALLLTGVGDYEQYF
TGCAGCGCTCTACTATTGACAGGGGTGGGGGACTACGAGCAGTACTTC
>NA|TRBJ2-3|TRBV10-3|NA
CAISGSGTDTQYF
TGTGCCATCAGTGGAAGTGGCACAGATACGCAGTATTTT
>NA|TRBJ2-7|TRBV27|NA
CASSPRGVSYEQYF
TGTGCCAGCAGTCCCCGGGGCGTCTCCTACGAGCAGTACTTC
>NA|TRBJ2-7|TRBV19|NA
CASSIYPGSSYEQYF
TGTGCCAGTAGTATTTATCCAGGGAGCTCCTACGAGCAGTACTTC
>NA|TRBJ1-1|TRBV9|few
CASSVGNIMNTEAFF
TGTGCCAGCAGCGTTGGAAACATAATGAACACTGAAGCTTTCTTT
>TRBD1|TRBJ1-2|TRBV27|NA
CASSPRATGFYGYTF
TGTGCCAGCAGTCCGAGGGCGACAGGGTTCTATGGCTACACCTTC
>NA|TRBJ2-3|TRBV6-4|NA
CASSDSLAGADTQYF
TGTGCCAGCAGTGACTCGCTCGCAGGCGCGGATACGCAGTATTTT
>NA|TRBJ1-1|TRBV4-3|NA
CASSQDRGYTEAFF
TGCGCCAGCAGCCAAGACAGGGGATACACTGAAGCTTTCTTT
>NA|TRBJ2-1|TRBV6-1|NA
CASSLTSNNEQFF
TGTGCCAGCAGCCTAACTAGTAACAATGAGCAGTTCTTC
>NA|TRBJ1-1|TRBV6-5|NA
CASSYSEAGTTEAFF
TGTGCCAGCAGTTACTCGGAAGCGGGGACCACTGAAGCTTTCTTT
>NA|TRBJ1-5|TRBV28|NA
CASSSSTGFNLDSNQPQHF
NA
>NA|TRBJ2-7|TRBV30|NA
CAWSPGQAYEQYF
TGTGCCTGGAGTCCAGGTCAGGCCTACGAGCAGTACTTC
>NA|TRBJ2-4|TRBV9|NA
CASSPLDRAKNIQYF
TGTGCCAGCAGCCCGTTAGACCGCGCCAAAAACATTCAGTACTTC